The TCR beta chain under discussion was sequenced for a study of beta chain features in type 1 diabetes (dated by TCRdb to between 2018 and 2020). Study-level background: Patients and healthy donors did not differ in mean age, gender distribution, total cell number or subset yield. A total of approximately 99,000,000 sorted cells were examined across all samples, and RNA yield correlated strongly with the number of cells per subset. In the study, recently diagnosed type 1 diabetes patients and matched healthy donors were compared on the TCRB repertoires of their sorted circulating CD4+ T cell subsets. Regulatory and stem cell-like memory subsets were obtained from only 8 patients and roughly eight healthy donors, while naive and central memory subsets were obtained from all 30 or so donors.

The High Capacity cDNA Reverse Transcription Kit was used to reverse transcribe all of the isolated RNA, meaning that expressed TCRB transcripts were what got sequenced. Naive, central memory and regulatory T cell samples underwent deep immunoSEQ sequencing, averaging about 3.57 million total reads per sample. After sorted cells were lysed in RLT buffer, RNA was extracted with DNase-treated RNeasy Micro or Mini kits, with the choice depending on cell number. Each cell subset was processed separately to prevent cross-contamination, with patient and healthy donor samples processed together. The immunoSEQ multiplex PCR was used to amplify TCRB sequences from cDNA, yielding 87-bp fragments that span the CDR3 region. Sequencing of the amplicons was done on the Illumina HiSeq platform. Per the source publication's procedure: PCR bias was corrected computationally using synthetic template baselines, and reads within Hamming distance 2 were collapsed, with unmergeable singletons discarded. Reads were aligned against IMGT so that V, D and J genes, CDR3 length and insertions or deletions at six rearrangement sites could be assigned. Within each subset, clonotype counts were normalized to sorted cell number, and only after that were true diversity and Gini coefficients computed with the tcR R package. The overlap coefficient, calculated on TCRB nucleotide sequences, was used to quantify repertoire sharing. Entries here come from immuneACCESS through TCRdb and include only in-frame sequences with V and J called. Some clones fail to appear in such tables; in the studies checked, an unresolved V gene covers under half of the shortfall, and the cause of the remainder is unknown. V and J calls and clone size are those listed in that table; D and trimming were worked out from the DNA. The sample has about 240,000 clones on record, 25% to 30% of them singletons. Roughly 4% of the sample is held by the ten biggest clonotypes.

With regard to this clone: The antigen it recognizes is unknown. No per-base quality is available; no much larger clone lies one base away.

The germline V gene yields SGHTA for CDR1 and FQGNSA for CDR2. Unmatched junction bases come to 11, with V trimmed by 5 bases and J by 6 bases. From cysteine to phenylalanine, the CDR3 is 16 amino acids long. The read is trimmed to its CDR3 DNA, 48 bases read in frame from base 1. Each donor gave one peripheral blood draw, about 100 mL on average, collected into heparinised tubes. Using a panel that included CD45RO, CCR7, CD25, CD127, CD95 and CD27, naive, central memory, regulatory and stem cell-like memory CD4+ T cells were sorted on a BD FACSAria II. Purity was above 95% for every sorted population. PBMCs were isolated immediately by Lymphoprep density gradient centrifugation and stained directly without culture. So that batch effects would be minimized, each experiment stained and sorted samples in pairs, pairing one healthy donor with one patient. What the work shows at the level of the full study, not this receptor alone: Patients with type 1 diabetes made fewer insertions and deleted more nucleotides at VDJ recombination sites, implying thymic rearrangement abnormalities. PCR may preferentially amplify shorter templates, but because patient and control samples were amplified and corrected together, any resulting skew would affect both groups equally. The naive, central memory and regulatory TCRB repertoires appeared to resemble one another more closely among patients than among healthy donors. HLA sub-analyses involved small numbers of individuals, so any influence of HLA type on TCRB rearrangement remained unresolved. A moderate but significant shortening of TCRB CDR3 length was observed in type 1 diabetes patients in all four CD4+ subsets. Because cDNA rather than genomic DNA was sequenced, highly expressing activated cells could have been over-represented, although no difference in activation and CD3 levels was found between groups.

Material: central memory CD4+ T cells from blood. The clonotype comes from a man aged 25 to 40 in good health. This chain joins TRBV7-2 to TRBJ2-7, and TRBD2 matches 12 of the central bases. The DNA sequence is given as TGTGCCAGCAGCCTTTCCACGACTAGCGGGAGACGCGAGCAGTACTTC. Its product reads: CASSLSTTSGRREQYF.